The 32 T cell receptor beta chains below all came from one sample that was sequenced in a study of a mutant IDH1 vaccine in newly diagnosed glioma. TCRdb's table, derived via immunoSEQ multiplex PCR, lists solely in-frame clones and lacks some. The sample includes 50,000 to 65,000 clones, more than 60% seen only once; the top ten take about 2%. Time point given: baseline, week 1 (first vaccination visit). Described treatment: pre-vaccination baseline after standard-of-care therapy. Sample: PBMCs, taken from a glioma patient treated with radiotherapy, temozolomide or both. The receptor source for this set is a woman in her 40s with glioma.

This CDR3 reads CASSSSGGKVNTGELFF. Here the CDR3 DNA reads TGTGCCAGCAGCTCTAGCGGGGGGAAGGTTAACACCGGGGAGCTGTTTTTT. V and J are TRBV13 and TRBJ2-2, with 11 positions matching TRBD2. The CDR3 has 17 amino acids. Germline CDR1 PRHDT, CDR2 FYEKMQ (reference sequence). V lost 4 bases, J lost 2 bases, and 6 bases stayed unmatched.

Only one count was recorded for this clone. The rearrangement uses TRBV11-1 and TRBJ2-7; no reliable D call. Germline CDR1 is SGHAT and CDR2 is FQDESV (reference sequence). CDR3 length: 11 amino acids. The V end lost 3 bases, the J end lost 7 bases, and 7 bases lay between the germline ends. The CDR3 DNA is TGTGCCAGCAGCTTGTACGAGGAGCAGTACTTC. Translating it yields CASSLYEEQYF.

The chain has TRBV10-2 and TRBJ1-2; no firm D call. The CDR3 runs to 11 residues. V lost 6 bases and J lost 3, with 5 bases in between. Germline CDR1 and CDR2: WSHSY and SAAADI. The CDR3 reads CASRAYYGYTF. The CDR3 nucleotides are TGCGCCAGCAGAGCGTACTATGGCTACACCTTC.

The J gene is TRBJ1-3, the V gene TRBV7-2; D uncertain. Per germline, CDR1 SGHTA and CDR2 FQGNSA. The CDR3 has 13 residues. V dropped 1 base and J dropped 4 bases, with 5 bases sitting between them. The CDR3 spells CASSLEGGNTIYF. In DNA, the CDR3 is TGTGCCAGCAGCTTAGAAGGCGGAAACACCATATATTTT.

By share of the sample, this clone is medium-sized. CDR3 region: CASSLLTGETQYF. In DNA, the CDR3 is TGTGCCAGCAGCTTACTGACAGGAGAGACCCAGTACTTC. The chain employs TRBV7-9 and TRBJ2-5, with D maybe TRBD1 (6 bases). Trimming removed 2 bases from V and 4 bases from J, with 8 bases in between. CDR3 length: 13 amino acids. Germline CDR1 and CDR2: SEHNR and FQNEAQ (reference sequence). Looking up the rest from reference TRBV7-9 and TRBJ2-5 gives the full variable domain: DTGVSQNPRHKITKRGQNVTFRCDPISEHNRLYWYRQTLGQGPEFLTYFQNEAQLEKSRLLSDRFSAERPKGSFSTLEIQRTEQGDSAMYLCASSLLTGETQYFGPGTRLLVL.

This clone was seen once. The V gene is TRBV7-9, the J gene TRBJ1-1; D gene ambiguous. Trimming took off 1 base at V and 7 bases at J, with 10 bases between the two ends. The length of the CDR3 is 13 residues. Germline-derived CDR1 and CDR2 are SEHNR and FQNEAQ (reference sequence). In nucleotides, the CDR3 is TGTGCCAGCAGCTTAGAGGGATTCGATGAAGCTTTCTTT. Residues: CASSLEGFDEAFF.

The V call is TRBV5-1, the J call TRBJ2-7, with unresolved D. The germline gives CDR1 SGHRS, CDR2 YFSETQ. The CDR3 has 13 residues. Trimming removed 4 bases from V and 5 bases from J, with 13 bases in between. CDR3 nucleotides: TGCGCCAGCAGCCCGGACGAACGGCACGAGCAGTACTTC. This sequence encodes CASSPDERHEQYF.

The CDR3 here is CASSFEVDTIYF. Written as DNA, the CDR3 is TGTGCCAGCAGCTTTGAGGTCGACACCATATATTTT. The gene calls are TRBV7-9 and TRBJ1-3; D gene ambiguous. V was trimmed by 3 bases and J by 8 bases, leaving 8 bases between them. The germline gives CDR1 SEHNR, CDR2 FQNEAQ (reference sequence). The CDR3 totals 12 residues.

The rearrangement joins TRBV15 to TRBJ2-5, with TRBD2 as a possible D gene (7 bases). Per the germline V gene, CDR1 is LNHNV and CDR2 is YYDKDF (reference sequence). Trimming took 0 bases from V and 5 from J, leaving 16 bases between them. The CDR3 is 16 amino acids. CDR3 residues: CATSRDLGGGRETQYF. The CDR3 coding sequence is TGTGCCACCAGCAGAGATCTGGGGGGGGGCCGGGAGACCCAGTACTTC. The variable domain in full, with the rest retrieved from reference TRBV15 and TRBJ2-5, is DAMVIQNPRYQVTQFGKPVTLSCSQTLNHNVMYWYQQKSSQAPKLLFHYYDKDFNNEADTPDNFQSRRPNTSFCFLDIRSPGLGDTAMYLCATSRDLGGGRETQYFGPGTRLLVL.

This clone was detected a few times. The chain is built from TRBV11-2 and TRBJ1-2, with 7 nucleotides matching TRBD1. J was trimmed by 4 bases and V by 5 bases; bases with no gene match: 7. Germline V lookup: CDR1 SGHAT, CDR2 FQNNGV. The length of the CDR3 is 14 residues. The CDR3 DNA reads TGTGCCAGCAGCGGTCTCAGGACAGGCTATGGCTACACCTTC. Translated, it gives CASSGLRTGYGYTF. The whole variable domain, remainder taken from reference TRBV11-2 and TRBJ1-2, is EAGVAQSPRYKIIEKRQSVAFWCNPISGHATLYWYQQILGQGPKLLIQFQNNGVVDDSQLPKDRFSAERLKGVDSTLKIQPAKLEDSAVYLCASSGLRTGYGYTFGSGTRLTVV.

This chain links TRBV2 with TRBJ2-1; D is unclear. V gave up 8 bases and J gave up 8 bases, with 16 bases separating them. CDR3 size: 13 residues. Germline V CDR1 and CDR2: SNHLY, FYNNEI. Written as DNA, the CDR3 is TGTGCCAGCCAAAGACTGGAGATAGATGAGCAGTTCTTC. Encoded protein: CASQRLEIDEQFF.

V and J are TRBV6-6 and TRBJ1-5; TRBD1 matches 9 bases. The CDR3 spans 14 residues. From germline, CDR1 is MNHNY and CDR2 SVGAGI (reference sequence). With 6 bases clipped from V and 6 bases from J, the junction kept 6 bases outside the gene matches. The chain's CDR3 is CASSRDRESQPQHF. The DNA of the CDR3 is TGTGCCAGCAGCAGGGACAGGGAGAGTCAGCCCCAGCATTTT.

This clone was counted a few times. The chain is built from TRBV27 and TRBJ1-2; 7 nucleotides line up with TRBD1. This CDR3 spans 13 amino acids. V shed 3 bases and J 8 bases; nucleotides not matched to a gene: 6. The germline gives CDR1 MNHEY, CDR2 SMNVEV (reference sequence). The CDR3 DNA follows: TGTGCCAGCAGTTTTGCCCAGGGGGGCGGCTACACCTTC. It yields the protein CASSFAQGGGYTF.

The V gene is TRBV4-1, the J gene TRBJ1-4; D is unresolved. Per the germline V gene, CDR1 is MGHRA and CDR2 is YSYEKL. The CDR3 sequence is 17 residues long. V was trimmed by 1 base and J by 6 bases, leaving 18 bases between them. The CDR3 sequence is CASSQVLVRLPDEKLFF. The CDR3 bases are TGCGCCAGCAGCCAAGTTTTGGTGAGACTCCCAGATGAAAAACTGTTTTTT.

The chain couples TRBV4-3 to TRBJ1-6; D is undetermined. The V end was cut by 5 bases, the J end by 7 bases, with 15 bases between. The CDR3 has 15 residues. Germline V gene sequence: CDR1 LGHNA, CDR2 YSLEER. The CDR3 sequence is CASSSAAPPNSPLHF. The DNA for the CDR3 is TGCGCCAGCAGCTCGGCCGCCCCACCCAATTCACCCCTCCACTTT.

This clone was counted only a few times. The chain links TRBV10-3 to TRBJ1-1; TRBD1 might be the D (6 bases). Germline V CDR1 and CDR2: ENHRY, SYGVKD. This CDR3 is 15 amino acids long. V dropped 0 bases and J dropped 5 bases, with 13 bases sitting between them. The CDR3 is CAISESGRGGTEAFF. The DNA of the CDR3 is TGTGCCATCAGTGAGTCCGGCAGGGGAGGAACTGAAGCTTTCTTT.

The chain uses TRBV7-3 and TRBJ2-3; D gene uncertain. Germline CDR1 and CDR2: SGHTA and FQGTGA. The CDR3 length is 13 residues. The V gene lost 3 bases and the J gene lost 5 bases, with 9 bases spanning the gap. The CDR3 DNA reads TGTGCCAGCAGCTTTGGGGTGGAAGATACGCAGTATTTT. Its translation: CASSFGVEDTQYF. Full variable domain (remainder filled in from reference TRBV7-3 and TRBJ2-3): GAGVSQTPSNKVTEKGKYVELRCDPISGHTALYWYRQSLGQGPEFLIYFQGTGAADDSGLPNDRFFAVRPEGSVSTLKIQRTERGDSAVYLCASSFGVEDTQYFGPGTRLTVL.

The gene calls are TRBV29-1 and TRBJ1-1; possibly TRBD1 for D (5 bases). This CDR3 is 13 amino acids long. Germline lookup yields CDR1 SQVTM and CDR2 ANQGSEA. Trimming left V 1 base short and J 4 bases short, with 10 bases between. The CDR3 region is CSVEAGRSTEAFF. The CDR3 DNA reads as TGCAGCGTTGAAGCAGGGAGGAGCACTGAAGCTTTCTTT.

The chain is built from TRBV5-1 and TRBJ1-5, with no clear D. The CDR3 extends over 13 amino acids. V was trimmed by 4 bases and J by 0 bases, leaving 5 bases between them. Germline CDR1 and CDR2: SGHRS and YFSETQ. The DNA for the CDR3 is TGCGCCAGCAGCGATGATAGCAATCAGCCCCAGCATTTT. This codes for CASSDDSNQPQHF.

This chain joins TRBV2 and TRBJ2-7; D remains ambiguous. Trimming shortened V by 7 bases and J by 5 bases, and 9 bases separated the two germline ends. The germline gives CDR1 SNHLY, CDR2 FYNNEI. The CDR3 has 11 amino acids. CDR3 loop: CASTGSHEQYF. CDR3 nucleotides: TGTGCCAGCACGGGCAGCCACGAGCAGTACTTC.

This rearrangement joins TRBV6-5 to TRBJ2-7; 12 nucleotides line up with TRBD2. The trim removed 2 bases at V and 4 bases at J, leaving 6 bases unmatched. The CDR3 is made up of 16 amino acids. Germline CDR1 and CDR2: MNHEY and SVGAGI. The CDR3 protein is CASSYPSGGAEYEQYF. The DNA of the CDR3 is TGTGCCAGCAGTTACCCTAGCGGGGGGGCCGAGTACGAGCAGTACTTC.

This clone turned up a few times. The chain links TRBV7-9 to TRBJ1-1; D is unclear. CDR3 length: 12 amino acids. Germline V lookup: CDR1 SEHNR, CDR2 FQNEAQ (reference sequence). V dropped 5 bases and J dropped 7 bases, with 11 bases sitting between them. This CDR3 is CASSPTVFEAFF. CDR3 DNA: TGTGCCAGCAGCCCGACTGTATTTGAAGCTTTCTTT.

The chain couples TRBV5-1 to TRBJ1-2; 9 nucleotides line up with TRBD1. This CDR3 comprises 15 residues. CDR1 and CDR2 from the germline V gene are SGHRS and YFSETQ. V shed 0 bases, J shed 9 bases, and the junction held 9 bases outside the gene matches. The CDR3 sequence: CASSLAVGTGKSYTF. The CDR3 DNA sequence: TGCGCCAGCAGCTTGGCCGTTGGGACAGGGAAGAGCTACACCTTC.

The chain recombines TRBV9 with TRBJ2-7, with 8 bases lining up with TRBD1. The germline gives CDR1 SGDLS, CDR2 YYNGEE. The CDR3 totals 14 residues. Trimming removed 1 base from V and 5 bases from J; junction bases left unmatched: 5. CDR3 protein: CASSVFDRGNEQYF. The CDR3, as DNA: TGTGCCAGCAGCGTATTCGACAGGGGAAACGAGCAGTACTTC.

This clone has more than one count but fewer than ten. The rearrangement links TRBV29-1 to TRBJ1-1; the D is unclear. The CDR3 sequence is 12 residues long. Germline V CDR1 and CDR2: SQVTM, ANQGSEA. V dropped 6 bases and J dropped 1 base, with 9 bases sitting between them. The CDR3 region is CSVIPQNTEAFF. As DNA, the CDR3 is TGCAGCGTCATCCCACAGAACACTGAAGCTTTCTTT.

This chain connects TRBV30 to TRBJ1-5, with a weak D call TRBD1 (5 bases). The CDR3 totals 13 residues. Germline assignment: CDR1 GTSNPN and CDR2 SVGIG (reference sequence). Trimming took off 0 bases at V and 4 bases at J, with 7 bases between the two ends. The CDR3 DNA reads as TGTGCCTGGAGTGTAGCAGGGAATCAGCCCCAGCATTTT. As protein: CAWSVAGNQPQHF.

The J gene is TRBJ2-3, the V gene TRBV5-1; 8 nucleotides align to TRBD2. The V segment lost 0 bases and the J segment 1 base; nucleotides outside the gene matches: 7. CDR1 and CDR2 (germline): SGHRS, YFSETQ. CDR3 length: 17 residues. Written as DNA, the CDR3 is TGCGCCAGCAGCTTGGCCGGGCGGGGGGCCCGCACAGATACGCAGTATTTT. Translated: CASSLAGRGARTDTQYF.

Here the CDR3 DNA reads TGTGCCAGCAGCTTAATGGACAGGAGTGAAGCTTTCTTT. Translation: CASSLMDRSEAFF. The rearrangement uses TRBV7-2 and TRBJ1-1; TRBD1 matches at 7 bases. CDR3 length: 13 amino acids. CDR1 SGHTA and CDR2 FQGNSA come from the germline V gene. V trimming: 2 bases; J trimming: 7 bases; junction bases outside the gene matches: 4.

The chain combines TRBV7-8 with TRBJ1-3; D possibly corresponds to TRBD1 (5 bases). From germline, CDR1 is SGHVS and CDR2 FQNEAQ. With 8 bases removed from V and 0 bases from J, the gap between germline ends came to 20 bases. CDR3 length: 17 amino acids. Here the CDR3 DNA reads TGTGCCAGCGCGAACCCCCGGGGCCCTAGCTCTGGAAACACCATATATTTT. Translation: CASANPRGPSSGNTIYF.

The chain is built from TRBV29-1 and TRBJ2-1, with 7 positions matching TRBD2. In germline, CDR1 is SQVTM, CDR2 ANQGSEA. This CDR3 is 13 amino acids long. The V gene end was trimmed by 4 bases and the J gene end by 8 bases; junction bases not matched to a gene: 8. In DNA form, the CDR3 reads TGCAGCGTTGTGCGGGGGAGAGCCGATGAGCAGTTCTTC. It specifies CSVVRGRADEQFF.

In nucleotides, the CDR3 is TGTGCCAGAGAGCGGGCACCTAACACTGAAGCTTTCTTT. This encodes CARERAPNTEAFF. The chain links TRBV2 to TRBJ1-1, with unresolved D. Germline V gives CDR1 SNHLY, CDR2 FYNNEI. V was shortened by 9 bases and J by 2 bases, with 13 bases between the two germline ends. CDR3 length: 13 amino acids.

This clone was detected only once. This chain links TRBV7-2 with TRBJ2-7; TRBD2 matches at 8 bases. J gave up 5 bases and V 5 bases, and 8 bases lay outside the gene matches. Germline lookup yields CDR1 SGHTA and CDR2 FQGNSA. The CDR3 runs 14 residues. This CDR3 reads CASSPRGGRDEQYF. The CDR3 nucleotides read TGTGCCAGCAGCCCACGCGGGGGGAGAGACGAGCAGTACTTC.